Each of the 11 T cell receptor beta chains below was sequenced from the same sample in a study of blood T cell repertoires in COVID-19 (dated by TCRdb to 2018 to 2020). Library preparation employed the immunoSEQ multiplex PCR assay. TCRdb mirrors the immuneACCESS table, restricted to in-frame sequences. Some clones are absent from its copies; in checked studies, under half trace to an unresolved V gene, and the reason for the others is unknown. Recorded for this sample are about 70,000 clones; around nine tenths of them occurred a single time. The ten largest account for about an eighth of the sample. The sequencing input was peripheral blood. The receptors originated from a woman between 55 and 75 years old with acute or convalescent COVID-19.

J is TRBJ1-5 and V is TRBV28, with D perhaps matching TRBD1 (6 bases). This CDR3 is built from 13 residues. Looked up from germline, CDR1 is MDHEN and CDR2 is SYDVKM. The V end lost 7 bases, the J end lost 3 bases, and 10 bases lay between the germline ends. CDR3 residues: CASTRGPNQPQHF. The CDR3 nucleotides read TGTGCCAGCACCAGGGGACCCAATCAGCCCCAGCATTTT.

The J gene is TRBJ1-2, the V gene TRBV6-5, with D hard to call. CDR1 and CDR2 (germline): MNHEY, SVGAGI. With 7 bases removed from V and 6 bases from J, the gap between germline ends came to 12 bases. The CDR3 is 12 amino acids. CDR3 amino acids: CASKFAANGYTF. The CDR3 DNA reads TGTGCCAGCAAGTTCGCCGCTAATGGCTACACCTTC.

In DNA form, the CDR3 reads TGCGCCAGCAGCCTGAGGGCCGGACGCTCCTACGAGCAGTACTTC. This encodes CASSLRAGRSYEQYF. The genes are TRBV5-1 and TRBJ2-7, with D maybe TRBD2 (5 bases). The CDR3 has 15 amino acids. CDR1 SGHRS and CDR2 YFSETQ come from the germline V gene. Trimming took off 4 bases at V and 0 bases at J, with 14 bases between the two ends.

The chain couples TRBV7-9 to TRBJ1-2; the D gene is possibly TRBD1 (5 bases). Germline loops: CDR1 SEHNR, CDR2 FQNEAQ (reference sequence). Trimming shortened V by 5 bases and J by 7 bases, and 8 bases separated the two germline ends. The CDR3 is 11 residues long. CDR3 sequence: CASSAGPGYTF. In nucleotides, the CDR3 is TGTGCCAGCAGCGCGGGACCTGGCTACACCTTC. The full variable domain, in which reference TRBV7-9 and TRBJ1-2 provide the parts outside the CDR3, is DTGVSQNPRHKITKRGQNVTFRCDPISEHNRLYWYRQTLGQGPEFLTYFQNEAQLEKSRLLSDRFSAERPKGSFSTLEIQRTEQGDSAMYLCASSAGPGYTFGSGTRLTVV.

The chain combines TRBV19 with TRBJ2-3, with 7 bases lining up with TRBD1. CDR3 length: 13 residues. The germline V gene has CDR1 LNHDA and CDR2 SQIVND (reference sequence). V shed 3 bases, J shed 5 bases, and the junction held 2 bases outside the gene matches. The CDR3 protein is CASSIPGGDTQYF. As DNA, the CDR3 is TGTGCCAGTAGTATCCCAGGGGGAGATACGCAGTATTTT.

The V gene is TRBV7-9, the J gene TRBJ1-5, with 9 bases lining up with TRBD1. CDR3 size: 16 residues. CDR1 and CDR2 (germline): SEHNR, FQNEAQ (reference sequence). J was trimmed by 1 base and V by 5 bases; bases with no gene match: 6. CDR3 protein: CASSVTGGASNQPQHF. DNA for the CDR3: TGTGCCAGCAGCGTTACAGGGGGCGCGAGCAATCAGCCCCAGCATTTT. Based on the CDR3 plus reference TRBV7-9 and TRBJ1-5, the full variable domain is DTGVSQNPRHKITKRGQNVTFRCDPISEHNRLYWYRQTLGQGPEFLTYFQNEAQLEKSRLLSDRFSAERPKGSFSTLEIQRTEQGDSAMYLCASSVTGGASNQPQHFGDGTRLSIL.

This clone was found a few times. The J gene is TRBJ2-3, the V gene TRBV7-9; tentative D call: TRBD2 (6 bases). CDR3 length: 14 residues. Per the germline V gene, CDR1 is SEHNR and CDR2 is FQNEAQ (reference sequence). Between the trimmed V and J ends, which lost 1 base and 6 bases, there was a span of 11 bases. The CDR3 loop is CASSLDAGSDTQYF. In nucleotides, the CDR3 is TGTGCCAGCAGCTTAGACGCGGGGTCGGATACGCAGTATTTT.

This chain joins TRBV18 and TRBJ2-5; maybe TRBD1 (6 bases). The V and J ends lost 2 bases and 7 bases respectively, with 14 bases between them. Germline-derived CDR1 and CDR2 are KGHSH and LQKENI. The CDR3 length is 14 residues. The CDR3 DNA reads as TGTGCCAGCTCACCAAGCCAGGGGTTAGGGACCCAGTACTTC. Residues: CASSPSQGLGTQYF.

CDR3 region: CASSPTRGTNEKLFF. CDR3 sequence (DNA): TGTGCCAGTAGTCCAACCAGGGGTACTAATGAAAAACTGTTTTTT. This rearrangement joins TRBV19 to TRBJ1-4; D might be TRBD1 (6 bases). The CDR3 sequence is 15 residues long. Germline assignment: CDR1 LNHDA and CDR2 SQIVND (reference sequence). V gave up 5 bases and J gave up 2 bases, with 12 bases separating them.

V is TRBV20-1 and J is TRBJ2-5; 7 positions agree with TRBD1. The CDR3 length is 13 residues. Germline CDR1 and CDR2: DFQATT and SNEGSKA (reference sequence). Germline trimming cut 3 bases from V and 9 bases from J; bases unmatched to any gene: 10. The CDR3 sequence is CSASKQGVMAQYF. CDR3 nucleotides: TGCAGTGCTAGTAAGCAGGGGGTGATGGCCCAGTACTTC.

The chain employs TRBV29-1 and TRBJ1-1; D gene unclear. V dropped 5 bases and J dropped 0 bases, with 7 bases sitting between them. CDR1 and CDR2 (germline): SQVTM, ANQGSEA. The CDR3 is 12 amino acids. DNA for the CDR3: TGCAGCGTTAAGAGGGTGAACACTGAAGCTTTCTTT. Translating gives CSVKRVNTEAFF. The variable domain in full, with the rest retrieved from reference TRBV29-1 and TRBJ1-1, is SAVISQKPSRDICQRGTSLTIQCQVDSQVTMMFWYRQQPGQSLTLIATANQGSEATYESGFVIDKFPISRPNLTFSTLTVSNMSPEDSSIYLCSVKRVNTEAFFGQGTRLTVV.